This T cell receptor beta chain was found in a study of OX40 agonist ivuxolimab in advanced cancers. Background on the study: From roughly 20 to 85 years was the age range, with a mean of around 57 years, and nearly 85% were male. Study-wide results and caveats: The specificity for antigen of the expanded peripheral T cells was not determined. Nonresponders included some who also had low normalized T-cell clonal expansion. Clones of CD4+ and CD8+ blood T cells grew by week 6 at doses of 0.1 to 3.0 mg/kg.

As concerns this clone: Its target is unknown.

Sequencing was performed with immunoSEQ multiplex PCR; in TCRdb, only in-frame clones are kept and a portion is missing. In the table there are more than 65,000 clones, approximately 90% of which are singletons. V was cut by 8 bases and J by 1 base, with 14 bases left in between. There are 14 residues in the CDR3. Germline CDR1 reads MNHEY; CDR2 reads SVGAGI. The chain is built from TRBV6-5 and TRBJ1-1; perhaps TRBD1 as D (5 bases). This specimen consisted of CD4+ or CD8+ T cells sorted from blood, obtained in a trial of the OX40 agonist ivuxolimab. This TCR came from an adult with an advanced solid tumor such as melanoma, head and neck, liver or kidney cancer. The CDR3 coding sequence is TGTGCCAGCCGATACAGGAACCGGAACACTGAAGCTTTCTTT. Protein: CASRYRNRNTEAFF.